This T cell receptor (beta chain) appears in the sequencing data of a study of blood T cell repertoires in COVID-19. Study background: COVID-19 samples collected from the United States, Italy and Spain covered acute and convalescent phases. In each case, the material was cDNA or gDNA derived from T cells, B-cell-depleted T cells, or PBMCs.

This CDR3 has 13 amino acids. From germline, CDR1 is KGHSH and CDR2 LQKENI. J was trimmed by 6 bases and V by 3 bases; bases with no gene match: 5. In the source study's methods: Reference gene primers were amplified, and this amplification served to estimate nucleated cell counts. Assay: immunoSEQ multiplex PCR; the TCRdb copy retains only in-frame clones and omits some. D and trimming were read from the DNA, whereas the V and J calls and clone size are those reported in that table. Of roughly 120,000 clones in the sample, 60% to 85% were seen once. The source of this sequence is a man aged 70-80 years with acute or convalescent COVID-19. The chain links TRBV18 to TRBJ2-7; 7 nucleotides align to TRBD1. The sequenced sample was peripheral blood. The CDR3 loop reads CASSPGTVPEQYF. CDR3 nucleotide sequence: TGTGCCAGCTCACCGGGGACAGTGCCCGAGCAGTACTTC.